The 7 T cell receptor beta chains presented below share a single source sample, sequenced in a study of Tregs in tolerant kidney transplant recipients. Profiled with immunoSEQ multiplex PCR; TCRdb holds only in-frame clones, not every one. This repertoire includes 50,000 to 65,000 clones. The specimen comprised CD4+ T cells from blood, sampled before the transplant. These TCRs come from a human donor who received a combined kidney and bone marrow transplant.

Worth noting for this clone: The read terminates 3 residues ahead of where the CDR3 ends, so the germline J gene completes it. The chain uses TRBV18 and TRBJ2-3, with D maybe TRBD2 (6 bases). Germline V CDR1 and CDR2: KGHSH, LQKENI. Trimming removed 3 bases at V and 4 bases at J, with 8 bases between. This CDR3 spans 13 amino acids. CDR3 in amino acids: CASSPPGADTQYF. The DNA read from the CDR3 is TGTGCCAGCTCACCCCCGGGGGCAGATACG. The full variable domain, completed using reference TRBV18 and TRBJ2-3, is NAGVMQNPRHLVRRRGQEARLRCSPMKGHSHVYWYRQLPEEGLKFMVYLQKENIIDESGMPKERFSAEFPKEGPSILRIQQVVRGDSAAYFCASSPPGADTQYFGPGTRLTVL.

Of note for this clone: The sequenced fragment ends 3 residues before the CDR3 boundary, so the rest is inferred from the germline J gene. J is TRBJ1-5 and V is TRBV7-9; no definite D call. The CDR3 consists of 13 residues. Germline assignment: CDR1 SEHNR and CDR2 FQNEAQ (reference sequence). Trimming pared 0 bases from V and 4 bases from J, leaving 4 bases between. The CDR3: CASSLASNQPQHF. The CDR3 bases that were read are TGTGCCAGCAGCTTAGCCTCGAATCAGCCC.

Regarding this clone: The sequenced fragment ends 3 residues before the CDR3 boundary, so the rest is inferred from the germline J gene. The gene calls are TRBV18 and TRBJ2-1, with 7 bases fitting TRBD1. The CDR3 runs to 14 residues. The ends lost 6 bases at V and 6 bases at J; junction bases unmatched: 8. The germline CDR1 and CDR2 sequences are KGHSH and LQKENI. Incomplete CDR3 DNA: TGTGCCAGCTCTCCCGACAGGGCTGGCAATGAG. It yields the protein CASSPDRAGNE. The entire CDR3 protein reads CASSPDRAGNEQFF.

About this clone: The sequenced fragment ends 3 residues before the CDR3 boundary, so the rest is inferred from the germline J gene. The rearrangement links TRBV18 to TRBJ2-3; D gene uncertain. Germline V gene lookup returns CDR1 KGHSH and CDR2 LQKENI. V lost 2 bases and J lost 4, with 13 bases in between. This CDR3 has 15 amino acids. CDR3 bases read: TGTGCCAGCTCACCAGGCCAGGCTATCCCAGATACG. It translates to CASSPGQAIPDT. The complete CDR3 protein is CASSPGQAIPDTQYF.

A word on this clone: The missing CDR3 end, 3 residues past where the read stops, is filled in from the germline J gene. The gene calls are TRBV7-2 and TRBJ1-1, with 9 nucleotides matching TRBD1. After removal of 4 bases from V and 6 bases from J, the junction contained 3 bases not matched to a gene. Germline CDR1 reads SGHTA; CDR2 reads FQGNSA. The CDR3 contains 13 residues. Incomplete CDR3 DNA: TGTGCCAGCAGCTACAGGGGGCTTGCTGAA. Its protein is CASSYRGLAE. The entire CDR3 reads CASSYRGLAEAFF.

This CDR3 is CSVGASGVTDTQYF. CDR3 DNA, as far as it was read: TGCAGCGTTGGGGCTAGCGGCGTCACAGATACG. The rearrangement joins TRBV29-1 to TRBJ2-3; 7 bases agree with TRBD2. Read sequence stops 3 residues before the CDR3 end, and the germline J gene provides the missing end. CDR1 is SQVTM and CDR2 is ANQGSEA in the germline V gene. CDR3 length: 14 residues. The V segment lost 4 bases and the J segment 2 bases; nucleotides outside the gene matches: 6.

Concerning this clone: The CDR3 end lies 3 residues beyond the end of the read and is filled in from the germline J gene. The chain joins TRBV7-9 to TRBJ1-1, with 7 bases fitting TRBD1. The germline V gene encodes CDR1 SEHNR and CDR2 FQNEAQ (reference sequence). CDR3 length equals 15 residues. V lost 7 bases and J lost 0; bases outside the gene matches: 8. Partial CDR3 DNA: TGTGCCAGCACCCCAGGGGGGAAGATGAACACTGAA. This codes for CASTPGGKMNTE. The whole CDR3 is CASTPGGKMNTEAFF.